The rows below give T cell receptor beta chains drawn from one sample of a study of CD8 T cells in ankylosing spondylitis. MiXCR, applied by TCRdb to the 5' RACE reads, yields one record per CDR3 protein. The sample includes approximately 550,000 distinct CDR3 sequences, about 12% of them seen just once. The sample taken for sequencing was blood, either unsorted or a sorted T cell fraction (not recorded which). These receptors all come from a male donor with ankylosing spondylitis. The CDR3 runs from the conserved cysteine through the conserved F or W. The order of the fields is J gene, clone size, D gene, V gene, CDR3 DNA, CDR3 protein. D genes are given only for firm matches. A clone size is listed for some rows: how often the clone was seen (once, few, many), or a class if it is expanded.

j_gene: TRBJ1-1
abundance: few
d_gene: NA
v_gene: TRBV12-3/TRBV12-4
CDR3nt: TGTGCCAGCAGTTTAGCCCCGGCAGGGCCTATGAACACTGAAGCTTTCTTT
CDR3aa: CASSLAPAGPMNTEAFF

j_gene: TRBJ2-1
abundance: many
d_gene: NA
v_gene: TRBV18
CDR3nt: TGTGCCAGCTCACCCGTTCTAAACAATGAGCAGTTCTTC
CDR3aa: CASSPVLNNEQFF

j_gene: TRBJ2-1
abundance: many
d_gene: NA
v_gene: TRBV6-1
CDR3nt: TGTGCCAGCAGTGTTTTAGGGGCCAATGAGCAGTTCTTC
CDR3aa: CASSVLGANEQFF

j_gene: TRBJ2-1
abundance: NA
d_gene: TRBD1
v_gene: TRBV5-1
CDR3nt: TGCGCCAGCAGCTGGGCCGGGACAGGGAATTCGAATGAGCAGTTCTTC
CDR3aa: CASSWAGTGNSNEQFF

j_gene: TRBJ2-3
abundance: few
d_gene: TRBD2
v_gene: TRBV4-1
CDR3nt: TGCGCCAGCAGCCAAGCCCCTAGCGGGAGAACAGATACGCAGTATTTT
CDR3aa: CASSQAPSGRTDTQYF

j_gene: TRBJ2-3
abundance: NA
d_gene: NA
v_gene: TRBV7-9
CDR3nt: TGTGCCAGCAGCCCCCCTTTTCTTAGCACAGATACGCAGTATTTT
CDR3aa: CASSPPFLSTDTQYF

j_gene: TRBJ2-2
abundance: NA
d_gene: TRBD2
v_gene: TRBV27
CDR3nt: TGTGCCAGCAGTTTCCGGGGGGCCGGGGAGCTGTTTTTT
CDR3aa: CASSFRGAGELFF

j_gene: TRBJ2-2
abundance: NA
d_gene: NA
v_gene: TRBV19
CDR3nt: TGTGCCAGTAGTATTGCGTTAGCGGACACCGGGGAGCTGTTTTTT
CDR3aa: CASSIALADTGELFF

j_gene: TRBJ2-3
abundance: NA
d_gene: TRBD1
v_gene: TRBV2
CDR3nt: TGTGCCAGCAGTGATGGGACAGGGGGCCGCACAGATACGCAGTATTTT
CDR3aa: CASSDGTGGRTDTQYF

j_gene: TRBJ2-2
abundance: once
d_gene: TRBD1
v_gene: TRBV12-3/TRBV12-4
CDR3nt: TGTGCCAGCAGTTTAGGTGGGACAGGTAACACCGGGGAGCTGTTTTTT
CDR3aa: CASSLGGTGNTGELFF

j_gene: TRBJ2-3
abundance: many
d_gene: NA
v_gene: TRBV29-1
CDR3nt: TGCAGCGTTGAGGGGGACACTCGGTCGGTAGATACGCAGTATTTT
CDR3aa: CSVEGDTRSVDTQYF

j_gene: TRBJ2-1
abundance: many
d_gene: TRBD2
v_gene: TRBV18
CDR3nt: TGTGCCAGCTCACGGGGACTAGCGGGAAACAATGAGCAGTTCTTC
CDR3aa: CASSRGLAGNNEQFF

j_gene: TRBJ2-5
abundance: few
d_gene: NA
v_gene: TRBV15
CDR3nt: TGTGCCACCAGCAAGCCCACAGGGAGAGTAGAGACCCAGTACTTC
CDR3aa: CATSKPTGRVETQYF

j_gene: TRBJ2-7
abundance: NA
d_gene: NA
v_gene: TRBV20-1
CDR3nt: TGCAGTGCTAGAGCTACCGCAACCTACGAGCAGTACTTC
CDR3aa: CSARATATYEQYF

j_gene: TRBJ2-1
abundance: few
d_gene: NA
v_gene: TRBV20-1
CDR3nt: TGCAGTACCTGGGACCCCCTAAACTACAATGAGCAGTTCTTC
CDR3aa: CSTWDPLNYNEQFF

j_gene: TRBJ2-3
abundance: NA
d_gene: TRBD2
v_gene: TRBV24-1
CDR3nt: TGTGCCACCAGTGACCCTTTTCAGCGGGAGGGCCTTATCGATACGCAGTATTTT
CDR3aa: CATSDPFQREGLIDTQYF

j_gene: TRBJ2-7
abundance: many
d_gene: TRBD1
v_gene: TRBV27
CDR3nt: TGTGCCAGCAGTTTGTTGACAGGGCGCTACGAGCAGTACTTC
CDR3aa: CASSLLTGRYEQYF

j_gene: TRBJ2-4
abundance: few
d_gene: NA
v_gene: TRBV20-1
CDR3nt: TGCAGTGCTAGTCCCTCTCGAGGGGGTTGGAACATTCAGTACTTC
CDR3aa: CSASPSRGGWNIQYF

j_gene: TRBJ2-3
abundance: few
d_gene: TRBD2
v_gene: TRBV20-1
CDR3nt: TGCAGTGCTAGAGACGCGGGACTAGCCCGAAATACGCAGTATTTT
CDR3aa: CSARDAGLARNTQYF

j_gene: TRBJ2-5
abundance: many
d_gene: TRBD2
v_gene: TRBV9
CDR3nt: TGTGCCAGCAGCGTAGGTGCTAGCGGGAGGCCCCAAGAGACCCAGTACTTC
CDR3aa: CASSVGASGRPQETQYF

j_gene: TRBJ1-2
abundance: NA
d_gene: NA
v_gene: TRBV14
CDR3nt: TGTGCCAGCAGCCAAGATCATGGCTACACCTTC
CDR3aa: CASSQDHGYTF

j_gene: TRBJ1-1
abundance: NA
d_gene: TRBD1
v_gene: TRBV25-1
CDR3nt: TGTGCCAGCAGTGCAGGAGGGAGGGGGCGGACTGAAGCTTTCTTT
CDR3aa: CASSAGGRGRTEAFF

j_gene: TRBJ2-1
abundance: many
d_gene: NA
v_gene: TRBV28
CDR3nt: TGTGCCAGCAGTTTGGGTAGAAAATACAATGAGCAGTTCTTC
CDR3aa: CASSLGRKYNEQFF

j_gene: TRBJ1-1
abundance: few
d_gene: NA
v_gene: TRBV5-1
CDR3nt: TGCGCCAGCAGCTCAAGGGGGGGCGCGAGTTCTGAAGCTTTCTTT
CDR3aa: CASSSRGGASSEAFF

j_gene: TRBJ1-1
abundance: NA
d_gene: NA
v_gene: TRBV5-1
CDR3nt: TGCGCCAGCAGCCTGGTTAGTGGGCAGGGTATTGCAGCTTTCTTT
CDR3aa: CASSLVSGQGIAAFF

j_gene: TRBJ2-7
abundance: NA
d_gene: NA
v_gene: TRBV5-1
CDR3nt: TGCGCCAGCAGCTTGGCCGGGTTAGCGGAGGCTCTAGGGGAGCAGTACTTC
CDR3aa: CASSLAGLAEALGEQYF

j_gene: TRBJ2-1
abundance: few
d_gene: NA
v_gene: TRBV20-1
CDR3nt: TGCAGTGCTACAGGTGGGAGCTCCTACAATGAGCAGTTCTTC
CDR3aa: CSATGGSSYNEQFF

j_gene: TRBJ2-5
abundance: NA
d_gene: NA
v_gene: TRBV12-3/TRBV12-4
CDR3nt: TGTGCCAGCGGGGGTCAGGGGGAGACCCAGTACTTC
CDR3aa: CASGGQGETQYF

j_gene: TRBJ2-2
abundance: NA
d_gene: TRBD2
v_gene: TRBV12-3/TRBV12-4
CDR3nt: TGTACCATCAGTCCCGTGACTAGCGGGAGCGCGAACACCGGGGAGCTGTTTTTT
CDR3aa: CTISPVTSGSANTGELFF

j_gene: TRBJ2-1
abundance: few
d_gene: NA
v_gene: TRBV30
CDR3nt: TGTGCCTGGAGTGTACGGGACGGCGAGCAGTTCTTC
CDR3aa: CAWSVRDGEQFF

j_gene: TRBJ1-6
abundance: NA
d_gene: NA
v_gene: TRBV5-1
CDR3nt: TGCGCCAGCAGCTTGGACAGCAATCCACCCCTCCACTTT
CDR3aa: CASSLDSNPPLHF

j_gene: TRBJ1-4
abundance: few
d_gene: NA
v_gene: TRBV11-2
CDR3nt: TGTGCCAGCAGCTTTCACCCAGGGACTATTAATGAAAAACTGTTTTTT
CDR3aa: CASSFHPGTINEKLFF

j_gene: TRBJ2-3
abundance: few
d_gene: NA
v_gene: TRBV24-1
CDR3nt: TGTGCCACCAGTGACCCAGGGGCCACAGATACGCAGTATTTT
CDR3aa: CATSDPGATDTQYF

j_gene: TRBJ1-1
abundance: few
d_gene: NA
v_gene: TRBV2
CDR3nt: TGTGCCAGCAGTGACAAGTACAGCGGGGCTTTCTTT
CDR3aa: CASSDKYSGAFF

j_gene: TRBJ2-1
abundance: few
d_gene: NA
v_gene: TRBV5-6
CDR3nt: TGTGCCAGCAGCTTTGGGATGGACAACAACAATGAGCAGTTCTTC
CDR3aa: CASSFGMDNNNEQFF

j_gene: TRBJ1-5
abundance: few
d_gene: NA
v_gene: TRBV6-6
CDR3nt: TGTGCCAGCAGTTACTCGATCTTGAGTCAGGAGAATCAGCCCCAGCATTTT
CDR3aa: CASSYSILSQENQPQHF

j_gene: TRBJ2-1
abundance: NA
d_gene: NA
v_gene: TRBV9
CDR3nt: TGTGCCAGCAGCGTAGAACTAGGTGGGATGGATGAGCAGTTCTTC
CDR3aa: CASSVELGGMDEQFF

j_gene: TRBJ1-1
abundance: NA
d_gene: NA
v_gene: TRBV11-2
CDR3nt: TGTGCCAGCAGCCGCAGGGTGGGTGAAGCTTTCTTT
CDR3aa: CASSRRVGEAFF

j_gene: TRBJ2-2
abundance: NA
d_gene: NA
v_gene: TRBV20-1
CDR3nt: TGCAGTGCTAGAACTAGCTTGAACACCGGGGAGCTGTTTTTT
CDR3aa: CSARTSLNTGELFF

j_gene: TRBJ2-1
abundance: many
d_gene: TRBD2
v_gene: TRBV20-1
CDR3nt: TGCAGTGCTTCGACTAGCGGGAGCTCCTACAATGAGCAGTTCTTC
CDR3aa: CSASTSGSSYNEQFF

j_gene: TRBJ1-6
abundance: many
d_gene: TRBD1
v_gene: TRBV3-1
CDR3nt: TGTGCCAGCAGCCAAGATCACAGGGGCCCTAATTCACCCCTCCACTTT
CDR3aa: CASSQDHRGPNSPLHF

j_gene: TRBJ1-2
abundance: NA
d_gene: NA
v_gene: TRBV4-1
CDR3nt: TGCGCCAGCAGCCAAGGGGAACTTAATGGCTACACCTTC
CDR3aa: CASSQGELNGYTF

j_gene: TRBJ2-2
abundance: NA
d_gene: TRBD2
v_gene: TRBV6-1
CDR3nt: TGTGCCAGCAGTGTTCTAGCGGGAGCTCCCTCGAACACCGGGGAGCTGTTTTTT
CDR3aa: CASSVLAGAPSNTGELFF

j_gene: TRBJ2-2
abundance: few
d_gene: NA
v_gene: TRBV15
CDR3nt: TGTGCCACCAGCAGAGATGATACGGGGGCGAACACCGGGGAGCTGTTTTTT
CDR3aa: CATSRDDTGANTGELFF

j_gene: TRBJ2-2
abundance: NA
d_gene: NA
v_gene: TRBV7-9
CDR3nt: TGTGCCAGCAGCTTAGAATCAGTCCCGAAGCTGTTTTTT
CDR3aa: CASSLESVPKLFF

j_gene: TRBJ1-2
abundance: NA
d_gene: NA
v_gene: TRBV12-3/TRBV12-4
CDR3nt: TGTGCCAGCAGTTCCCGTGGAGCTAGGGTTGGCTACACCTTC
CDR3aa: CASSSRGARVGYTF

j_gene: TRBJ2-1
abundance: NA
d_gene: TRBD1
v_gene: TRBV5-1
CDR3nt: TGCGCCAGCAGCGTGGGTCGGACAGGGGAAAATGAGCAGTTCTTC
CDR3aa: CASSVGRTGENEQFF

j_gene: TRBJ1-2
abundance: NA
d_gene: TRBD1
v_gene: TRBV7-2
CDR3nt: TGTGCCAGCAGCTGGGACAGGGTGGGCGGCTACACCTTC
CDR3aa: CASSWDRVGGYTF

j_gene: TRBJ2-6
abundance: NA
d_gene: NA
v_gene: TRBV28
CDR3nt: TGTGCCAGCAGTTGGACGAGTGGGGCCAACGTCCTGACTTTC
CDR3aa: CASSWTSGANVLTF

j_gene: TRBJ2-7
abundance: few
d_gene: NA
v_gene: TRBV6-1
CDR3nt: TGTGCCAGCAGAGCCAAACATGGACTGAGCTACGAGCAGTACTTC
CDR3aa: CASRAKHGLSYEQYF

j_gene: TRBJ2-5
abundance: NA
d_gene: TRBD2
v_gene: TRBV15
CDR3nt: TGTGCCACCAGTACTAGCGGGACGGCTTTCGGGCGGCCCCAGTACTTC
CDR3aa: CATSTSGTAFGRPQYF

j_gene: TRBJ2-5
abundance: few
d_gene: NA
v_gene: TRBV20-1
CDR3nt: TGCAGTGCTAGAGAGAGAGCGGGCCAAGAGACCCAGTACTTC
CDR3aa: CSARERAGQETQYF

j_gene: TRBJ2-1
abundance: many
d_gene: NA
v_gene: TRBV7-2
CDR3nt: TGTGCCAGCAGCCGGGGGCTAGCGGTCTCCTACAATGAGCAGTTCTTC
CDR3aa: CASSRGLAVSYNEQFF

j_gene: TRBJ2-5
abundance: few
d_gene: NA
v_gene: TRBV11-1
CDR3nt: TGTGCCAGCAGCCTAGCATTGGCAAACCAAGAGACCCAGTACTTC
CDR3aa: CASSLALANQETQYF

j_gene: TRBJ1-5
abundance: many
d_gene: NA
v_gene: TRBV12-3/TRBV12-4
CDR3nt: TGTGCCAGCAGTTTTCAGCCGGGGCTCGGCAATCAGCCCCAGCATTTT
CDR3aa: CASSFQPGLGNQPQHF